This TCR beta chain originates from a study of OX40 agonist ivuxolimab in advanced cancers. Using immunoSEQ multiplex PCR, the repertoire was profiled, and TCRdb retains in-frame clones only, with some absent. The sample lists 40,000 to 60,000 clones; approximately 81% were seen once. Here the sequenced sample was CD4+ or CD8+ T cells sorted from blood, taken in a trial of the OX40 agonist ivuxolimab. The source of this sequence is an adult with an advanced solid tumor such as melanoma, head and neck, liver or kidney cancer.

The CDR3 nucleotides are TGTGCCAGCAGTGTAAAGACAGGGGCTCCTAGCACAGATACGCAGTATTTT. This sequence encodes CASSVKTGAPSTDTQYF. V gene TRBV6-1 combines with J gene TRBJ2-3; 8 nucleotides align to TRBD1. J was trimmed by 0 bases and V by 4 bases; bases with no gene match: 9. This CDR3 is 17 amino acids long. Germline CDR1 and CDR2: MNHNS and SASEGT.